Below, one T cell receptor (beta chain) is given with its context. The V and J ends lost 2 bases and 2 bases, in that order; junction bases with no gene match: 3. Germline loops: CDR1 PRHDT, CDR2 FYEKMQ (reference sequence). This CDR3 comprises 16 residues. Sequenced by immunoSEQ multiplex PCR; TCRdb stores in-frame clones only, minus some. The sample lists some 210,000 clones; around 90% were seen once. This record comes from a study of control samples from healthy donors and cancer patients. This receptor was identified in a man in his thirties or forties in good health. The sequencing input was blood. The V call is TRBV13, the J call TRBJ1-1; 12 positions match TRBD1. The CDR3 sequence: CASSLTGQGANTEAFF. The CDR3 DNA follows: TGTGCCAGCAGCTTAACGGGACAGGGGGCTAACACTGAAGCTTTCTTT.